The 19 T cell receptor beta chains below were found in one sample sequenced in a study of cytomegalovirus exposure and HLA in healthy donors. Primers for the PCR totalled 60 Vbeta and 13 Jbeta. TCRdb's table, derived via immunoSEQ multiplex PCR, lists solely in-frame clones and lacks some. The table includes under 70,000 clones, about three quarters detected once. The sample comprised PBMCs. The origin of the receptors is a male donor in good health and CMV-seropositive.

The genes are TRBV6-6 and TRBJ1-5; D unresolved. Germline CDR1 MNHNY, CDR2 SVGAGI (reference sequence). V was trimmed by 2 bases and J by 0 bases, leaving 8 bases between them. The CDR3 length is 15 residues. CDR3 loop: CASSYGQYSNQPQHF. The CDR3 DNA follows: TGTGCCAGCAGTTACGGCCAGTATAGCAATCAGCCCCAGCATTTT.

The genes are TRBV9 and TRBJ1-4, with D hard to call. The CDR3 sequence is 15 residues long. CDR1 is SGDLS, CDR2 YYNGEE, per germline. V lost 0 bases and J 8 bases, leaving 14 bases between the germline ends. The CDR3 spells CASSVAIASREKLFF. CDR3 DNA sequence: TGTGCCAGCAGCGTAGCTATAGCCAGTAGAGAAAAACTGTTTTTT.

This chain joins TRBV7-3 and TRBJ2-2; TRBD2 agrees at 7 bases. The V segment lost 1 base and the J segment 5 bases; nucleotides outside the gene matches: 7. This CDR3 comprises 16 residues. CDR1 is SGHTA, CDR2 FQGTGA, per germline. CDR3 nucleotide sequence: TGTGCCAGCAGCTTAAAAGCGGGGCTACCTACCGGGGAGCTGTTTTTT. This gives the protein CASSLKAGLPTGELFF.

In DNA, the CDR3 is TGTGCCAGCTCACCACGGGGACAGGGGGCTTCCGGGGAGCTGTTTTTT. Residues: CASSPRGQGASGELFF. This sequence joins TRBV18 and TRBJ2-2; TRBD1 matches 12 bases. With 1 base clipped from V and 6 bases from J, the junction kept 3 bases outside the gene matches. Per the germline V gene, CDR1 is KGHSH and CDR2 is LQKENI. This CDR3 is 16 amino acids long. The full variable domain, its missing parts supplied by reference TRBV18 and TRBJ2-2, is NAGVMQNPRHLVRRRGQEARLRCSPMKGHSHVYWYRQLPEEGLKFMVYLQKENIIDESGMPKERFSAEFPKEGPSILRIQQVVRGDSAAYFCASSPRGQGASGELFFGEGSRLTVL.

The rearrangement links TRBV6-5 to TRBJ2-7; a possible D gene is TRBD2 (5 bases). The CDR3 sequence is 14 residues long. Trimming removed 0 bases from V and 4 bases from J, with 10 bases in between. Germline V gene lookup returns CDR1 MNHEY and CDR2 SVGAGI. The DNA for the CDR3 is TGTGCCAGCAGTTACTCGAGGCCGGGGTACGAGCAGTACTTC. It codes for CASSYSRPGYEQYF.

The rearrangement joins TRBV5-5 to TRBJ1-5; D not resolved. The V and J ends lost 4 bases and 2 bases respectively, with 7 bases between them. Per the germline V gene, CDR1 is SGHKS and CDR2 is YYEKEE (reference sequence). CDR3 size: 13 residues. CDR3 sequence (DNA): TGTGCCAGCAGCCTCCTTGGCAATCAGCCCCAGCATTTT. It translates to CASSLLGNQPQHF.

The chain combines TRBV5-1 with TRBJ1-2, with a tentative D call TRBD1 (6 bases). This CDR3 has 16 residues. CDR1 and CDR2 from the germline V gene are SGHRS and YFSETQ. V was cut by 0 bases and J by 0 bases, with 12 bases left in between. CDR3 in amino acids: CASSLGTGPPNYGYTF. In DNA, the CDR3 is TGCGCCAGCAGCTTGGGAACAGGGCCCCCTAACTATGGCTACACCTTC.

The V gene is TRBV5-4, the J gene TRBJ1-2, with a weak D call TRBD1 (6 bases). Trimming took off 4 bases at V and 3 bases at J, with 16 bases between the two ends. Germline V CDR1 and CDR2: SGHNT, YYREEE (reference sequence). This CDR3 contains 15 residues. This CDR3 is CASSPLPTGHYGYTF. Written as DNA, the CDR3 is TGTGCCAGCAGCCCCCTTCCGACAGGCCACTATGGCTACACCTTC. The full variable domain, rest sourced from reference TRBV5-4 and TRBJ1-2, is ETGVTQSPTHLIKTRGQQVTLRCSSQSGHNTVSWYQQALGQGPQFIFQYYREEENGRGNFPPRFSGLQFPNYSSELNVNALELDDSALYLCASSPLPTGHYGYTFGSGTRLTVV.

The chain is built from TRBV7-2 and TRBJ1-5, with a possible D match to TRBD1 (5 bases). The V and J ends lost 3 bases and 7 bases respectively, with 10 bases between them. The germline V gene encodes CDR1 SGHTA and CDR2 FQGNSA. CDR3 size: 13 residues. The chain's CDR3 is CASSFQGGQPQHF. CDR3 sequence (DNA): TGTGCCAGCAGCTTTCAGGGCGGCCAGCCCCAGCATTTT. Based on the CDR3 plus reference TRBV7-2 and TRBJ1-5, the full variable domain is GAGVSQSPSNKVTEKGKDVELRCDPISGHTALYWYRQSLGQGLEFLIYFQGNSAPDKSGLPSDRFSAERTGGSVSTLTIQRTQQEDSAVYLCASSFQGGQPQHFGDGTRLSIL.

The chain has TRBV6-5 and TRBJ1-1, with a weak D call TRBD1 (6 bases). With 2 bases removed from V and 2 bases from J, the gap between germline ends came to 15 bases. Germline CDR1 reads MNHEY; CDR2 reads SVGAGI. This CDR3 spans 16 amino acids. The CDR3 nucleotides are TGTGCCAGCAGTTACAGAAGTCAGGGGAGCAACACTGAAGCTTTCTTT. Protein product: CASSYRSQGSNTEAFF.

The chain employs TRBV7-9 and TRBJ2-3, with TRBD2 matching 7 bases. The CDR3 covers 16 residues. After removal of 5 bases from V and 4 bases from J, the junction contained 12 bases not matched to a gene. Looked up from germline, CDR1 is SEHNR and CDR2 is FQNEAQ (reference sequence). The CDR3: CASSPDTGTSADTQYF. DNA of the CDR3: TGTGCCAGCAGCCCAGACACCGGCACTAGCGCAGATACGCAGTATTTT.

The V call is TRBV6-1, the J call TRBJ2-1; 8 nucleotides align to TRBD2. V gave up 0 bases and J gave up 1 base; unmatched junction bases: 11. From germline, CDR1 is MNHNS and CDR2 SASEGT. The CDR3 contains 19 residues. The CDR3 DNA is TGTGCCAGCAGTGAAGCGCCTTTGATCGGGGGGGCATCCTACAATGAGCAGTTCTTC. Translating it yields CASSEAPLIGGASYNEQFF.

This sequence joins TRBV5-1 and TRBJ2-5, with D possibly TRBD1 on 5 matching bases. Germline lookup yields CDR1 SGHRS and CDR2 YFSETQ. This CDR3 region has 14 residues. The germline V and J ends were trimmed by 6 bases and 4 bases, with 16 bases remaining between them. CDR3 protein: CASMFGSRGETQYF. The DNA of the CDR3 is TGCGCCAGCATGTTTGGTAGTAGGGGAGAGACCCAGTACTTC.

The chain is built from TRBV19 and TRBJ2-1, with a possible D match to TRBD1 (6 bases). Germline loops: CDR1 LNHDA, CDR2 SQIVND (reference sequence). This CDR3 has 15 amino acids. Trimming stripped 3 bases from V and 4 bases from J, with 13 bases between. CDR3 sequence reads: CASSMRTVKYNEQFF. As DNA, the CDR3 is TGTGCCAGTAGTATGCGGACAGTAAAATACAATGAGCAGTTCTTC.

The DNA for the CDR3 is TGTGCCAGCAGCTCCATACCGCTTACAGGGTTAGATGGCTACACCTTC. This encodes CASSSIPLTGLDGYTF. The chain is built from TRBV27 and TRBJ1-2; perhaps TRBD1 as D (6 bases). CDR1 is MNHEY and CDR2 is SMNVEV in the germline V gene (reference sequence). There are 16 residues in the CDR3. Trimming took 6 bases from V and 6 from J, leaving 23 bases between them.

The rearrangement joins TRBV2 to TRBJ1-6; D unclear. Trimming took 6 bases from V and 0 from J, leaving 12 bases between them. This CDR3 has 16 residues. Germline V gives CDR1 SNHLY, CDR2 FYNNEI. The CDR3 nucleotides are TGTGCCAGCAGCGTCGACGGGAGCTCCTATAATTCACCCCTCCACTTT. This translates into CASSVDGSSYNSPLHF.

The gene calls are TRBV4-1 and TRBJ2-2; perhaps TRBD1 as D (5 bases). The CDR3 has 16 amino acids. Germline V gene data show CDR1 as MGHRA and CDR2 as YSYEKL. The V end lost 0 bases, the J end lost 1 base, and 9 bases lay between the germline ends. The CDR3 nucleotides are TGCGCCAGCAGCCAAGATTACCAGGGGAACACCGGGGAGCTGTTTTTT. Amino acids: CASSQDYQGNTGELFF.

This clone was picked up a small number of times. The chain uses TRBV19 and TRBJ1-1, with TRBD1 as a possible D gene (5 bases). The CDR3 consists of 15 residues. V was cut by 7 bases and J by 3 bases, with 18 bases left in between. The germline CDR1 and CDR2 sequences are LNHDA and SQIVND (reference sequence). CDR3: CASIQATQADTEAFF. CDR3 sequence (DNA): TGTGCCAGTATACAGGCTACCCAGGCGGACACTGAAGCTTTCTTT.

V is TRBV4-1 and J is TRBJ2-1, with D perhaps TRBD2 (5 bases). Germline-derived CDR1 and CDR2 are MGHRA and YSYEKL. Trimming left V 0 bases short and J 5 bases short, with 11 bases between. The CDR3 has 15 residues. The CDR3 spells CASSQDSEADNEQFF. The CDR3 DNA is TGCGCCAGCAGCCAAGATTCGGAGGCAGACAATGAGCAGTTCTTC.